A single sample is the source of the 3 T cell receptor beta chains below, sequenced in a study of patients with pleural tuberculosis. Using its own MiXCR run on the reads, TCRdb lists one record per CDR3 protein. The table includes approximately 53,000 distinct CDR3 sequences, about 7.9% detected once. Every receptor here comes from a human donor with pleural tuberculosis.

The table lists this clonotype with many counts. The rearrangement joins TRBV29-1 to TRBJ1-1; 8 nucleotides line up with TRBD1. The V gene end was trimmed by 7 bases and the J gene end by 0 bases; junction bases not matched to a gene: 7. Looked up from germline, CDR1 is SQVTM and CDR2 is ANQGSEA. This CDR3 region has 14 residues. Written as DNA, the CDR3 is TGCAGCGCCCGACAGGGGTCGATGAACACTGAAGCTTTCTTT. This gives the protein CSARQGSMNTEAFF.

The rearrangement links TRBV10-3 to TRBJ2-2; D is ambiguous. The CDR3 spans 12 residues. Trimming removed 11 bases from V and 3 bases from J, with 10 bases in between. CDR1 and CDR2 from the germline V gene are ENHRY and SYGVKD. The CDR3 loop reads CAALMDTGELFF. The DNA for the CDR3 is TGTGCCGCCCTTATGGACACCGGGGAGCTGTTTTTT.

This clonotype has a count of ten or more. V gene TRBV6-2 or TRBV6-3 combines with J gene TRBJ2-7; D uncertain. The V end lost 2 bases, the J end lost 0 bases, and 8 bases lay between the germline ends. CDR3 length: 14 amino acids. CDR1 is MNHEY and CDR2 is SVGEGT in the germline V gene. CDR3 sequence reads: CASSYKGSSYEQYF. For the CDR3, the DNA is TGTGCCAGCAGTTACAAGGGATCCTCCTACGAGCAGTACTTC.